What follows are 24 T cell receptor beta chains derived from one specimen sequenced in a study of long-term antiretroviral therapy in people with HIV. The immunoSEQ assay was v3.0, run at survey level. Repertoires were generated with immunoSEQ multiplex PCR, while TCRdb's copy carries only in-frame clones and drops some. Of about 29,000 clones in the sample, approximately 78% are singletons; the top ten hold around 15%. The sequences come from unsorted PBMCs, collected 2.9 years after starting antiretroviral therapy. These TCRs come from a man aged 45 to 65 with HIV.

V is TRBV4-3 and J is TRBJ1-1; 8 bases match TRBD1. Trimming took 2 bases from V and 3 from J; bases not matched to a gene: 5. The CDR3 totals 15 residues. Germline CDR1 is LGHNA and CDR2 is YSLEER. CDR3 sequence (DNA): TGCGCCAGCAGCCAACTAACAGGGGGGGACACTGAAGCTTTCTTT. This translates into CASSQLTGGDTEAFF.

The V call is TRBV10-3, the J call TRBJ2-2, with D perhaps being TRBD1 or TRBD2 (5 bases each). The germline CDR1 and CDR2 sequences are ENHRY and SYGVKD. The V end was cut by 4 bases, the J end by 8 bases, with 8 bases between. The CDR3 has 12 amino acids. CDR3 region: CAISVEGGELFF. The CDR3 DNA is TGTGCCATCAGTGTAGAGGGGGGGGAGCTGTTTTTT.

This clone is medium-sized in the sample. This rearrangement joins TRBV28 to TRBJ1-2; 7 nucleotides line up with TRBD1. This CDR3 spans 13 amino acids. From germline, CDR1 is MDHEN and CDR2 SYDVKM. V gave up 5 bases and J gave up 5 bases; unmatched junction bases: 5. The CDR3 reads CASSVGTAYGYTF. The CDR3, as DNA: TGTGCCAGCAGTGTCGGGACAGCTTATGGCTACACCTTC.

The chain combines TRBV13 with TRBJ2-1; TRBD1 is a possible D gene (5 bases). There are 13 residues in the CDR3. Germline CDR1 PRHDT, CDR2 FYEKMQ (reference sequence). Between the trimmed V and J ends, which lost 5 bases and 4 bases, there was a span of 9 bases. The chain's CDR3 is CASSPPGYNEQFF. CDR3 sequence (DNA): TGTGCCAGCAGCCCCCCAGGGTACAATGAGCAGTTCTTC.

Remarks on this clone: The junction does not match germline at one end; this may be a read error. This chain uses TRBV7-2 with TRBJ2-5; TRBD2 matches at 10 bases. CDR1 and CDR2 from the germline V gene are SGHTA and FQGNSA. The CDR3 runs 17 residues. CDR3 nucleotides: TGTGCCAGCAGCTTAGCCCCCCCAGCGGGGGGGCAAGCGACCCAGTACTTC. This gives the protein CASSLAPPAGGQATQYF.

The chain combines TRBV19 with TRBJ2-2; D assignment may be TRBD1 or TRBD2 (5 bases each). The CDR3 is 14 amino acids. Looked up from germline, CDR1 is LNHDA and CDR2 is SQIVND (reference sequence). V dropped 9 bases and J dropped 6 bases, with 17 bases sitting between them. The CDR3, as DNA: TGTGCCAGCAGCGAGGGGAGTTCGTCCGGGGAGCTGTTTTTT. Protein product: CASSEGSSSGELFF.

This clone was counted only a few times. The V call is TRBV6-5, the J call TRBJ1-4, with D possibly matching TRBD1 (5 bases). The CDR3 is made up of 13 amino acids. In germline, CDR1 is MNHEY, CDR2 SVGAGI. V gave up 2 bases and J gave up 10 bases, with 11 bases separating them. DNA of the CDR3: TGTGCCAGCAGTTACGGGGGTTCGGGAAAACTGTTTTTT. It is translated as CASSYGGSGKLFF.

This clone was counted once. The chain carries TRBV5-1 and TRBJ2-2; D is possibly TRBD1 (5 bases). CDR3 length: 15 amino acids. Trimming removed 0 bases from V and 0 bases from J, with 6 bases in between. CDR1 and CDR2 from the germline V gene are SGHRS and YFSETQ. The CDR3 region has the DNA TGCGCCAGCAGCTTGGGACAGACGAACACCGGGGAGCTGTTTTTT. This translates into CASSLGQTNTGELFF.

This clone occurred a few times. The chain joins TRBV5-1 to TRBJ1-3; D remains unclear. V was clipped by 0 bases and J by 6 bases, with 13 bases between them. The length of the CDR3 is 15 residues. Germline V lookup: CDR1 SGHRS, CDR2 YFSETQ. CDR3 nucleotide sequence: TGCGCCAGCAGCTTGGGAGGTGGGGAGTCAAACACCATATATTTT. This sequence encodes CASSLGGGESNTIYF. The variable domain in full, completed from reference TRBV5-1 and TRBJ1-3, reads KAGVTQTPRYLIKTRGQQVTLSCSPISGHRSVSWYQQTPGQGLQFLFEYFSETQRNKGNFPGRFSGRQFSNSRSEMNVSTLELGDSALYLCASSLGGGESNTIYFGEGSWLTVV.

This rearrangement joins TRBV7-9 to TRBJ2-3, with D perhaps TRBD1 (5 bases). In germline, CDR1 is SEHNR, CDR2 FQNEAQ (reference sequence). The CDR3 covers 13 residues. With 3 bases removed from V and 4 bases from J, the gap between germline ends came to 8 bases. The CDR3 DNA sequence: TGTGCCAGCAGCTTGGGGCGGTCAGATACGCAGTATTTT. This codes for CASSLGRSDTQYF.

This chain links TRBV7-6 with TRBJ1-2, with a possible D match to TRBD1 (6 bases). Trimming stripped 1 base from V and 6 bases from J, with 15 bases between. The CDR3 is made up of 15 amino acids. Looked up from germline, CDR1 is SGHVS and CDR2 is FNYEAQ. CDR3 loop: CASSLGASPGDGYTF. Here the CDR3 DNA reads TGTGCCAGCAGCTTAGGAGCCTCGCCAGGGGATGGCTACACCTTC.

Note on this clone: The junction departs from the called germline gene at one end, perhaps through a read error. The J gene is TRBJ2-7, the V gene TRBV11-2; the match to TRBD2 covers 8 bases. CDR1 and CDR2 (germline): SGHAT, FQNNGV. CDR3 length: 12 residues. The CDR3 reads CASSSIQLAVGF. The CDR3 nucleotides read TGTGCCAGCAGCTCCATCCAACTAGCGGTTGGTTTC.

The chain recombines TRBV11-3 with TRBJ1-1; D might be TRBD1 (5 bases). This CDR3 comprises 15 residues. Deletions cut 5 bases from V and 3 bases from J, with 16 bases between. Germline CDR1 SGHNT, CDR2 YENEEA. CDR3 sequence reads: CASSLTGTGHTEAFF. The DNA of the CDR3 is TGTGCCAGCAGCCTTACGGGGACGGGGCACACTGAAGCTTTCTTT.

The chain is built from TRBV28 and TRBJ1-1, with a possible D match to TRBD1 (5 bases). In germline, CDR1 is MDHEN, CDR2 SYDVKM. This CDR3 is built from 14 residues. Trimming took 3 bases from V and 0 from J, leaving 8 bases between them. The CDR3 is CASSLTVMNTEAFF. The CDR3, as DNA: TGTGCCAGCAGTTTGACAGTAATGAACACTGAAGCTTTCTTT.

The chain uses TRBV9 and TRBJ2-3; weak D call: TRBD2 (5 bases). The V and J ends lost 0 bases and 0 bases respectively, with 5 bases between them. Germline loops: CDR1 SGDLS, CDR2 YYNGEE. The CDR3 is made up of 14 amino acids. The CDR3 reads CASSVAGSTDTQYF. For the CDR3, the DNA is TGTGCCAGCAGCGTAGCGGGAAGCACAGATACGCAGTATTTT.

The chain has TRBV7-6 and TRBJ2-1; 8 bases fit TRBD2. The CDR3 is 17 residues long. Germline trimming cut 1 base from V and 5 bases from J; bases unmatched to any gene: 10. Per germline, CDR1 SGHVS and CDR2 FNYEAQ. The CDR3 DNA reads as TGTGCCAGCAGCTTAGTTCCGCGGAGCGGGGGCAACAATGAGCAGTTCTTC. Translation gives CASSLVPRSGGNNEQFF.

V is TRBV5-6 and J is TRBJ1-1; D unclear. The germline gives CDR1 SGHDT, CDR2 YYEEEE. The CDR3 spans 14 residues. V lost 0 bases to trimming and J lost 2 bases, with 8 bases between them. The CDR3 loop reads CASSLGPANTEAFF. DNA of the CDR3: TGTGCCAGCAGCTTGGGTCCGGCAAACACTGAAGCTTTCTTT. Combining the CDR3 with reference TRBV5-6 and TRBJ1-1 gives the whole variable domain DAGVTQSPTHLIKTRGQQVTLRCSPKSGHDTVSWYQQALGQGPQFIFQYYEEEERQRGNFPDRFSGHQFPNYSSELNVNALLLGDSALYLCASSLGPANTEAFFGQGTRLTVV.

This chain joins TRBV28 and TRBJ1-1; D unresolved. The CDR3 sequence is 13 residues long. The germline gives CDR1 MDHEN, CDR2 SYDVKM. V lost 5 bases to trimming and J lost 4 bases, with 11 bases between them. The CDR3 reads CASSTTGVTEAFF. DNA of the CDR3: TGTGCCAGCAGTACGACGGGAGTCACTGAAGCTTTCTTT.

The CDR3 DNA follows: TGTGCCAGCAGCAAAGGAGGTCAGGAGTTCTTC. Its translation: CASSKGGQEFF. V and J are TRBV21-1 and TRBJ2-1. TRBV21-1 is assigned pseudogene status. The CDR3 has 11 amino acids.

The chain recombines TRBV27 with TRBJ2-5; D might be TRBD2 (5 bases). Trimming shortened V by 7 bases and J by 5 bases, and 20 bases separated the two germline ends. Germline V CDR1 and CDR2: MNHEY, SMNVEV (reference sequence). The CDR3 runs 15 residues. The CDR3 nucleotides are TGTGCCAGCACCTTATCGGCGGGCGCGTGGGAGACCCAGTACTTC. It encodes CASTLSAGAWETQYF.

This chain connects TRBV28 to TRBJ2-1; 11 bases align to TRBD2. This CDR3 comprises 18 residues. V was pared by 5 bases and J by 1 base, with 10 bases of the junction left unmatched. Germline CDR1 MDHEN, CDR2 SYDVKM. CDR3 nucleotides: TGTGCCAGCAGTGCCCTAGCGGGGGGCCACGTTTCCTACAATGAGCAGTTCTTC. Encoded protein: CASSALAGGHVSYNEQFF. Complete variable domain (other parts from reference TRBV28 and TRBJ2-1): DVKVTQSSRYLVKRTGEKVFLECVQDMDHENMFWYRQDPGLGLRLIYFSYDVKMKEKGDIPEGYSVSREKKERFSLILESASTNQTSMYLCASSALAGGHVSYNEQFFGPGTRLTVL.

The chain is built from TRBV7-8 and TRBJ1-1; 7 nucleotides align to TRBD1. The V and J ends lost 4 bases and 7 bases, in that order; junction bases with no gene match: 9. The CDR3 runs to 14 residues. Germline V CDR1 and CDR2: SGHVS, FQNEAQ. The CDR3 here is CASSSGQSLREAFF. The CDR3 region has the DNA TGTGCCAGCAGCTCGGGACAGTCTCTTCGTGAAGCTTTCTTT.

The sample holds a few counts of this clone. The chain has TRBV5-1 and TRBJ2-7, with D unclear. This CDR3 is 14 amino acids long. Trimming took 3 bases from V and 2 from J, leaving 12 bases between them. Germline V gene sequence: CDR1 SGHRS, CDR2 YFSETQ. The CDR3 DNA follows: TGCGCCAGCAGCTCCCGGACCCAACCCTACGAGCAGTACTTC. It translates to CASSSRTQPYEQYF.

The rearrangement uses TRBV29-1 and TRBJ2-1, with 8 bases lining up with TRBD1. V was pared by 7 bases and J by 7 bases, with 3 bases of the junction left unmatched. CDR3 length equals 11 residues. Germline CDR1 SQVTM, CDR2 ANQGSEA. CDR3 bases: TGCAGCGCTTGGGACAGGAATGAGCAGTTCTTC. Its translation is CSAWDRNEQFF.